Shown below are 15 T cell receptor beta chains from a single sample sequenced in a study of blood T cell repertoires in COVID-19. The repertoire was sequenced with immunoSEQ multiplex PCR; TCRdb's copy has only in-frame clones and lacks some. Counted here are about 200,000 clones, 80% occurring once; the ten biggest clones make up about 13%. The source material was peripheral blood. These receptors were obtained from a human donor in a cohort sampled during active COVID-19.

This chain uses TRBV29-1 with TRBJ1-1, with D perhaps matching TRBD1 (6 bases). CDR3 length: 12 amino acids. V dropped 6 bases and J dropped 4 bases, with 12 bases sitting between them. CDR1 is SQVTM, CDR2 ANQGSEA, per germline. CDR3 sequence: CSVSQGTTEAFF. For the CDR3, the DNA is TGCAGCGTCTCACAGGGAACCACTGAAGCTTTCTTT.

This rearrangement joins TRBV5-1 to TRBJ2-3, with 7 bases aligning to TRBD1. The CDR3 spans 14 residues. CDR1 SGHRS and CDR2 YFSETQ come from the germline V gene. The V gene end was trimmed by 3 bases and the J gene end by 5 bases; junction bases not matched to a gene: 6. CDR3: CASSSGTVGDTQYF. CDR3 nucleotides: TGCGCCAGCAGCTCTGGGACAGTGGGAGATACGCAGTATTTT.

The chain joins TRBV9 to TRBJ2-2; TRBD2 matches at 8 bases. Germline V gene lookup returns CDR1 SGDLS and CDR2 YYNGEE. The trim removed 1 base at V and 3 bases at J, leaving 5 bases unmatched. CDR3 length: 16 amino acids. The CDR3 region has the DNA TGTGCCAGCAGCGTATCTGCGGGGGGCCACACCGGGGAGCTGTTTTTT. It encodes CASSVSAGGHTGELFF.

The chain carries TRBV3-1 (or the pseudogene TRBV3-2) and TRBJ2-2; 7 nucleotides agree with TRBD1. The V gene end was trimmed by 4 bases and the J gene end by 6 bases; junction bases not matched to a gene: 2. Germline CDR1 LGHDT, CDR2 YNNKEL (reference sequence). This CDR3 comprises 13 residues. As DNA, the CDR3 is TGTGCCAGCAGCCGAGGGGGCCCCGGGGAGCTGTTTTTT. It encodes CASSRGGPGELFF.

CDR3 DNA sequence: TGCGCCAGCGGGTTGGGGAGCTCCTACGAGCAGTACTTC. Translated: CASGLGSSYEQYF. The V call is TRBV4-1, the J call TRBJ2-7; weak D call: TRBD2 (5 bases). The germline V gene encodes CDR1 MGHRA and CDR2 YSYEKL. This CDR3 has 13 residues. The V gene lost 8 bases and the J gene lost 0 bases, with 11 bases spanning the gap.

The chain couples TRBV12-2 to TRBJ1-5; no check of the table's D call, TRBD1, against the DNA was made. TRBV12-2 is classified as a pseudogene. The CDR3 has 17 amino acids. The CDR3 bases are TGTGCAAGTCGCCCCTGGGACAGGGCTGTCCGCAATCAGCCCCAGCATTTT. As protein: CASRPWDRAVRNQPQHF.

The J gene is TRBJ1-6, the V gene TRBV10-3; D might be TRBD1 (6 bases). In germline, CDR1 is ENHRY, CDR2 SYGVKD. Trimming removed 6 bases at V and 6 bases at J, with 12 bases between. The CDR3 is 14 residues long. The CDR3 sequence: CAIRPDRSNSPLHF. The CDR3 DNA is TGTGCCATCAGACCGGACAGATCTAATTCACCCCTCCACTTT.

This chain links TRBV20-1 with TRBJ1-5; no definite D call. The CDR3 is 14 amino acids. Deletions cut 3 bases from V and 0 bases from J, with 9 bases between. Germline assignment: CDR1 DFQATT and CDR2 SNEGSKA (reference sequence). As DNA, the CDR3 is TGCAGTGCTAGTTCCGTCTATAGCAATCAGCCCCAGCATTTT. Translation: CSASSVYSNQPQHF.

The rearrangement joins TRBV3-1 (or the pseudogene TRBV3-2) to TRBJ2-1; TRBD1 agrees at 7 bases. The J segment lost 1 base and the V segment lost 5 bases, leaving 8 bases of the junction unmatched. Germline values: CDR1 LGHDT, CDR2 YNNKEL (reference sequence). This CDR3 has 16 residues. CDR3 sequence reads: CASSKAGGQSYNEQFF. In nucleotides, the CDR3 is TGTGCCAGCAGCAAAGCAGGGGGTCAGTCCTACAATGAGCAGTTCTTC.

CDR3 amino acids: CASSQGHFDRVNTEAFF. For the CDR3, the DNA is TGTGCCAGCAGCCAAGGCCATTTCGACAGGGTGAACACTGAAGCTTTCTTT. This chain connects TRBV3-1 (or the pseudogene TRBV3-2) to TRBJ1-1; 7 bases line up with TRBD1. Unmatched junction bases numbered 8, after V lost 1 base and J lost 0 bases. Germline V gives CDR1 LGHDT, CDR2 YNNKEL (reference sequence). The CDR3 covers 17 residues.

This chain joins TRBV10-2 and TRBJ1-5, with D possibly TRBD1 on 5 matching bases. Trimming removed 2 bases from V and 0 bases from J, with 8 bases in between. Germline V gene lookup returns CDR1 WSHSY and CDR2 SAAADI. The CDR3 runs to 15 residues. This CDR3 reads CASSETGGSNQPQHF. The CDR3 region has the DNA TGCGCCAGCAGTGAGACCGGGGGTAGCAATCAGCCCCAGCATTTT.

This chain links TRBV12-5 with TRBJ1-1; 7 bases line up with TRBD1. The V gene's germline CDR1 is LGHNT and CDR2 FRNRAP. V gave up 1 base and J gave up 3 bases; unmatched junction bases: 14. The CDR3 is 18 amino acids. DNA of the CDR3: TGTGCTAGTGGTTTGGCCAGAACCCCGACAGGGCAGGACACTGAAGCTTTCTTT. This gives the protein CASGLARTPTGQDTEAFF.

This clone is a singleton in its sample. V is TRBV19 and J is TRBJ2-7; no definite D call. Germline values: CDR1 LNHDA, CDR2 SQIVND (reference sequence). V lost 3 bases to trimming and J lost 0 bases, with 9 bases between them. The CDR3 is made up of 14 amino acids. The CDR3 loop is CASSMARGSYEQYF. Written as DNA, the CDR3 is TGTGCCAGTAGTATGGCCCGCGGCTCCTACGAGCAGTACTTC.

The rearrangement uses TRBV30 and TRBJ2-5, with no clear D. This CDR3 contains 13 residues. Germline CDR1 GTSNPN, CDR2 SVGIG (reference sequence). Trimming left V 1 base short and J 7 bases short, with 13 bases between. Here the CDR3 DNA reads TGTGCCTGGAGTGAGGCAGCCCAGGCGACCCAGTACTTC. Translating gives CAWSEAAQATQYF.

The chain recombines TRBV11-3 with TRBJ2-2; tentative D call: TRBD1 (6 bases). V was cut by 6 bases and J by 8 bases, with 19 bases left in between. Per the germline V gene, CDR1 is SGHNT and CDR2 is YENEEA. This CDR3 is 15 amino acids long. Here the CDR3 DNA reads TGTGCCAGCAGTCCACCGGGACACAGGTCAGGGGAGCTGTTTTTT. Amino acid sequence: CASSPPGHRSGELFF.